Listed here are 31 T cell receptor beta chains from one sample, sequenced in a study of long-term antiretroviral therapy in people with HIV. Running of the v3.0 immunoSEQ assay took place at survey level. Clones were sequenced by immunoSEQ multiplex PCR, and TCRdb holds only the in-frame ones, with some missing. The data contain tens of thousands of clones, roughly 80% of them seen just once; the ten biggest clones take up around 13%. The sequencing here drew on unsorted PBMCs, taken 0.3 years after starting antiretroviral therapy. The receptor set was obtained from a man younger than 35 with HIV.

As regards this clone: An end of the junction differs from the germline gene, which may be a read error. The genes are TRBV6-5 and TRBJ2-5; TRBD2 matches 9 bases. Germline assignment: CDR1 MNHEY and CDR2 SVGAGI. This CDR3 spans 15 amino acids. The CDR3 loop is CASRYSGTSWETQYF. The CDR3 DNA follows: TGTGCCAGCAGGTACTCCGGGACTAGCTGGGAGACCCAGTACTTC.

The V call is TRBV4-1, the J call TRBJ2-7; possibly TRBD2 for D (6 bases). The CDR3 consists of 15 residues. V was pared by 1 base and J by 6 bases, with 16 bases between. CDR1 and CDR2 (germline): MGHRA, YSYEKL. The CDR3, as DNA: TGCGCCAGCAGCCAAGGCGCGGGAAGTCGACGCGAGCAGTACTTC. This codes for CASSQGAGSRREQYF.

V is TRBV18 and J is TRBJ2-2, with D hard to call. The germline gives CDR1 KGHSH, CDR2 LQKENI. Deletions cut 4 bases from V and 13 bases from J, with 16 bases between. CDR3 length: 13 residues. CDR3 nucleotide sequence: TGTGCCAGCTCACTCCTCGAGATTGACTCGCTGTTTTTT. Residues: CASSLLEIDSLFF.

This sequence joins TRBV6-1 and TRBJ1-2; D is undetermined. Germline V gene lookup returns CDR1 MNHNS and CDR2 SASEGT. CDR3 size: 14 residues. With 2 bases removed from V and 1 base from J, the gap between germline ends came to 8 bases. Here the CDR3 DNA reads TGTGCCAGCAGTGAACGGGTGAATAACTATGGCTACACCTTC. Translation gives CASSERVNNYGYTF.

The chain carries TRBV19 and TRBJ2-2; tentative D call: TRBD1 (6 bases). The CDR3 has 16 residues. Trimming removed 3 bases at V and 4 bases at J, with 15 bases between. Germline loops: CDR1 LNHDA, CDR2 SQIVND (reference sequence). CDR3 protein: CASSIQHRAGTGELFF. DNA for the CDR3: TGTGCCAGTAGTATTCAGCACAGGGCGGGCACCGGGGAGCTGTTTTTT.

By sample fraction, this clone is medium-sized. The chain recombines TRBV6-5 with TRBJ1-1; D call uncertain. The V gene's germline CDR1 is MNHEY and CDR2 SVGAGI. V was trimmed by 2 bases and J by 0 bases, leaving 13 bases between them. This CDR3 contains 16 residues. CDR3: CASSYGVPSMNTEAFF. In DNA form, the CDR3 reads TGTGCCAGCAGTTACGGAGTTCCATCAATGAACACTGAAGCTTTCTTT.

CDR3 DNA sequence: TGTGCCTGGAGTGTACGTGTTCCACTTACCCCCTACAATGAGCAGTTCTTC. Translating it yields CAWSVRVPLTPYNEQFF. J is TRBJ2-1 and V is TRBV30; D is unclear. The CDR3 contains 17 residues. Deletions cut 0 bases from V and 2 bases from J, with 17 bases between. Germline values: CDR1 GTSNPN, CDR2 SVGIG (reference sequence).

CDR3 coding DNA: TGTGCCAGCAGCCAAGACGTGGACAGGGACACTGAAGCTTTCTTT. Its translation is CASSQDVDRDTEAFF. V is TRBV4-2 and J is TRBJ1-1; TRBD1 matches 8 bases. The CDR3 consists of 15 residues. Losses at the gene ends were 0 bases for V and 3 bases for J; bases not matched to a gene: 3. CDR1 and CDR2 from the germline V gene are LGHNA and YNFKEQ.

This clone was seen just once. This sequence joins TRBV5-1 and TRBJ2-2; D call uncertain. Germline V gene lookup returns CDR1 SGHRS and CDR2 YFSETQ. This CDR3 has 15 residues. The ends were cut back, 0 bases at V and 6 bases at J, with 12 bases in the middle. CDR3 in amino acids: CASSLGSAGAGELFF. The CDR3 region has the DNA TGCGCCAGCAGCTTGGGAAGCGCCGGAGCCGGGGAGCTGTTTTTT.

The chain couples TRBV11-3 to TRBJ2-2; D is tentatively TRBD1 or TRBD2 (5 bases each). The CDR3 consists of 14 residues. Germline loops: CDR1 SGHNT, CDR2 YENEEA. V gave up 5 bases and J gave up 4 bases, with 11 bases separating them. The CDR3 region is CASSPGTGTGELFF. CDR3 DNA: TGTGCCAGCAGCCCCGGGACGGGCACCGGGGAGCTGTTTTTT.

The V call is TRBV2, the J call TRBJ1-1; weak D call: TRBD1 (6 bases). CDR3 length: 15 residues. CDR1 is SNHLY, CDR2 FYNNEI, per germline. V dropped 6 bases and J dropped 4 bases, with 18 bases sitting between them. The CDR3 sequence is CASRGTGPLGTEAFF. CDR3 DNA sequence: TGTGCCAGCAGGGGAACAGGGCCGTTGGGCACTGAAGCTTTCTTT.

The chain has TRBV9 and TRBJ1-1; 9 nucleotides match TRBD1. Unmatched junction bases numbered 9, after V lost 4 bases and J lost 2 bases. Germline V gives CDR1 SGDLS, CDR2 YYNGEE. The CDR3 length is 16 residues. CDR3 sequence reads: CASSPRTGAGNTEAFF. The CDR3 DNA sequence: TGTGCCAGCAGCCCCCGGACAGGGGCCGGAAACACTGAAGCTTTCTTT. Filled out from reference TRBV9 and TRBJ1-1, the complete variable domain reads DSGVTQTPKHLITATGQRVTLRCSPRSGDLSVYWYQQSLDQGLQFLIQYYNGEERAKGNILERFSAQQFPDLHSELNLSSLELGDSALYFCASSPRTGAGNTEAFFGQGTRLTVV.

The V call is TRBV27, the J call TRBJ1-1; possibly TRBD1 for D (5 bases). This CDR3 spans 14 amino acids. The germline V gene encodes CDR1 MNHEY and CDR2 SMNVEV (reference sequence). Trimming removed 5 bases at V and 5 bases at J, with 15 bases between. This CDR3 is CASSLAGGVTEAFF. CDR3 nucleotide sequence: TGTGCCAGCAGTCTAGCCGGGGGGGTGACTGAAGCTTTCTTT.

This clone was found once. This chain connects TRBV12-1 to TRBJ1-2. TRBV12-1 constitutes a pseudogene. This CDR3 is built from 12 residues. The CDR3 region has the DNA TGTGCCAGCAGCTTTGCGGGGGTGCGATACACCTTC. It translates to CASSFAGVRYTF.

This chain joins TRBV19 and TRBJ1-1, with D perhaps TRBD1 (6 bases). Trimming left V 7 bases short and J 5 bases short, with 17 bases between. The CDR3 extends over 14 amino acids. Looked up from germline, CDR1 is LNHDA and CDR2 is SQIVND (reference sequence). The CDR3 loop is CASMTRGGWTEAFF. In DNA, the CDR3 is TGTGCCAGTATGACTAGGGGGGGGTGGACTGAAGCTTTCTTT.

The chain is built from TRBV7-8 and TRBJ1-4, with D maybe TRBD1 (5 bases). The length of the CDR3 is 16 residues. V shed 6 bases and J shed 0 bases, with 14 bases lying between them. CDR1 SGHVS and CDR2 FQNEAQ come from the germline V gene. The CDR3 reads CASRARGAATNEKLFF. The DNA for the CDR3 is TGTGCCAGCAGAGCAAGGGGTGCAGCAACTAATGAAAAACTGTTTTTT.

The chain has TRBV18 and TRBJ1-2; D is unresolved. CDR3 length: 15 residues. Per the germline V gene, CDR1 is KGHSH and CDR2 is LQKENI. Trimming cost V 3 bases and J 3 bases, with 14 bases left between them. The chain's CDR3 is CASSPQSNRDYGYTF. CDR3 bases: TGTGCCAGCTCACCCCAAAGCAACAGAGACTATGGCTACACCTTC.

This clone was recorded once. The chain joins TRBV9 to TRBJ1-2; the D gene is possibly TRBD1 (5 bases). V was trimmed by 5 bases and J by 0 bases, leaving 11 bases between them. Germline lookup yields CDR1 SGDLS and CDR2 YYNGEE. This CDR3 spans 14 amino acids. CDR3 in amino acids: CASRSSGPNYGYTF. CDR3 DNA: TGTGCCAGCAGGTCCTCAGGGCCTAACTATGGCTACACCTTC.

The chain recombines TRBV5-4 with TRBJ2-7; 8 positions match TRBD1. This CDR3 has 14 residues. The germline gives CDR1 SGHNT, CDR2 YYREEE (reference sequence). V gave up 5 bases and J gave up 5 bases; unmatched junction bases: 9. The CDR3 DNA sequence: TGTGCCAGCAGTCCGAGGACAGGGAGCCACGAGCAGTACTTC. Amino acid sequence: CASSPRTGSHEQYF.

The gene calls are TRBV11-2 and TRBJ1-1, with D possibly TRBD1 on 5 matching bases. The ends were cut back, 2 bases at V and 11 bases at J, with 18 bases in the middle. Germline V gene data show CDR1 as SGHAT and CDR2 as FQNNGV. The CDR3 is 14 amino acids. CDR3 in DNA: TGTGCCAGCAGCTTACAAGGCCAGGGCCGTTGGGCTTTCTTT. Translation gives CASSLQGQGRWAFF. Full variable domain (missing parts from reference TRBV11-2 and TRBJ1-1): EAGVAQSPRYKIIEKRQSVAFWCNPISGHATLYWYQQILGQGPKLLIQFQNNGVVDDSQLPKDRFSAERLKGVDSTLKIQPAKLEDSAVYLCASSLQGQGRWAFFGQGTRLTVV.

The chain employs TRBV6-1 and TRBJ1-5, with TRBD1 matching over 8 bases. The germline CDR1 and CDR2 sequences are MNHNS and SASEGT. The CDR3 has 15 residues. V was pared by 2 bases and J by 1 base, with 1 base of the junction left unmatched. This CDR3 reads CASSEWDRSNQPQHF. For the CDR3, the DNA is TGTGCCAGCAGTGAATGGGACAGGAGCAATCAGCCCCAGCATTTT.

This clone was recorded once. V and J are TRBV10-3 and TRBJ2-5; D remains ambiguous. The length of the CDR3 is 17 residues. Trimming left V 0 bases short and J 5 bases short, with 19 bases between. Germline V lookup: CDR1 ENHRY, CDR2 SYGVKD. CDR3 loop: CAISESKSWGSRETQYF. CDR3 DNA: TGTGCCATCAGTGAGTCAAAGTCGTGGGGATCGCGGGAGACCCAGTACTTC.

This CDR3 is CASSPASVRYEQYF. In DNA form, the CDR3 reads TGCGCCAGCAGCCCCGCGAGCGTACGCTACGAGCAGTACTTC. The chain couples TRBV4-3 to TRBJ2-7; D uncertain. CDR3 length equals 14 residues. Looked up from germline, CDR1 is LGHNA and CDR2 is YSLEER. The V end was cut by 4 bases, the J end by 3 bases, with 13 bases between.

This rearrangement joins TRBV27 to TRBJ2-3; D is possibly TRBD2 (6 bases). The germline V gene has CDR1 MNHEY and CDR2 SMNVEV (reference sequence). This CDR3 has 17 residues. V lost 3 bases, J lost 1 base, and 17 bases lay in between. The CDR3 nucleotides are TGTGCCAGCAGTTTGGGGTTAAGGCGGGAACGCACAGATACGCAGTATTTT. Residues: CASSLGLRRERTDTQYF.

This chain uses TRBV7-2 with TRBJ2-7; the D is unclear. Trimming removed 1 base from V and 2 bases from J, with 12 bases in between. From germline, CDR1 is SGHTA and CDR2 FQGNSA. The CDR3 is made up of 15 amino acids. CDR3 sequence: CASSLGVGNTYEQYF. The CDR3 DNA is TGTGCCAGCAGCTTAGGTGTCGGCAACACCTACGAGCAGTACTTC.

The V gene is TRBV10-3, the J gene TRBJ2-7; 7 positions match TRBD1. Germline CDR1 is ENHRY and CDR2 is SYGVKD. The CDR3 has 12 residues. J gave up 2 bases and V 6 bases, and 1 base lay outside the gene matches. CDR3 amino acids: CAIRGTAYEQYF. CDR3 DNA sequence: TGTGCCATCAGAGGGACAGCCTACGAGCAGTACTTC.

The chain's CDR3 is CASSPGQGPKADTQYF. The CDR3 region has the DNA TGCGCCAGCAGCCCCGGACAGGGGCCAAAGGCGGATACGCAGTATTTT. The gene calls are TRBV5-1 and TRBJ2-3; 9 bases map to TRBD1. Germline trimming cut 4 bases from V and 6 bases from J; bases unmatched to any gene: 12. Per the germline V gene, CDR1 is SGHRS and CDR2 is YFSETQ. This CDR3 contains 16 residues.

The CDR3 here is CASRSGGTQYF. DNA of the CDR3: TGTGCCAGCAGGAGCGGGGGAACGCAGTATTTT. The chain combines TRBV6-5 with TRBJ2-3; TRBD2 agrees at 8 bases. V shed 6 bases, J shed 9 bases, and the junction held 2 bases outside the gene matches. The CDR3 loop spans 11 amino acids. Per germline, CDR1 MNHEY and CDR2 SVGAGI.

This chain uses TRBV28 with TRBJ1-5; tentatively, D is TRBD1 (6 bases). The CDR3 runs 14 residues. CDR1 and CDR2 from the germline V gene are MDHEN and SYDVKM. Trimming stripped 4 bases from V and 3 bases from J, with 10 bases between. CDR3 in DNA: TGTGCCAGCAGTTACAGGGTTGTCAATCAGCCCCAGCATTTT. This codes for CASSYRVVNQPQHF.

The chain links TRBV5-1 to TRBJ2-1; 7 nucleotides match TRBD1. The V and J ends lost 0 bases and 0 bases, in that order; junction bases with no gene match: 3. Per the germline V gene, CDR1 is SGHRS and CDR2 is YFSETQ. The CDR3 is made up of 16 amino acids. CDR3 in DNA: TGCGCCAGCAGCTTGGCGACAGGGAGCTCCTACAATGAGCAGTTCTTC. This codes for CASSLATGSSYNEQFF.

V gene TRBV28 combines with J gene TRBJ2-1; 8 bases are shared with TRBD2. CDR1 and CDR2 (germline): MDHEN, SYDVKM. CDR3 length equals 15 residues. V was pared by 5 bases and J by 3 bases, with 6 bases of the junction left unmatched. Here the CDR3 reads CASSPTGLVYNEQFF. CDR3 DNA sequence: TGTGCCAGCAGTCCAACGGGACTAGTCTACAATGAGCAGTTCTTC. The full variable domain, its missing parts supplied by reference TRBV28 and TRBJ2-1, is DVKVTQSSRYLVKRTGEKVFLECVQDMDHENMFWYRQDPGLGLRLIYFSYDVKMKEKGDIPEGYSVSREKKERFSLILESASTNQTSMYLCASSPTGLVYNEQFFGPGTRLTVL.